The next 11 T cell receptor beta chains were all read from a single sample in a study of identical twins. TCRdb fed the 5' RACE reads into MiXCR, producing one record per CDR3 protein. The table shows 510,000 or so distinct CDR3 sequences, with about 15% occurring only once. The same sample was also used in a study of yellow fever vaccine responses in identical twins.

The sequenced material came from CD4+ T cells sorted from blood. These receptors all come from a woman aged 18-29 years in good health.

The sample holds many counts of this clonotype. This rearrangement joins TRBV7-9 to TRBJ1-1, with D perhaps TRBD1 (5 bases). The ends were cut back, 5 bases at V and 2 bases at J, with 15 bases in the middle. Germline V gene data show CDR1 as SEHNR and CDR2 as FQNEAQ (reference sequence). CDR3 length equals 15 residues. DNA for the CDR3: TGTGCCAGCAGCGCCAGGGATGGACTTAACACTGAAGCTTTCTTT. Protein product: CASSARDGLNTEAFF.

The chain uses TRBV7-3 and TRBJ2-7; a possible D gene is TRBD2 (6 bases). This CDR3 has 16 residues. Germline loops: CDR1 SGHTA, CDR2 FQGTGA. V was cut by 0 bases and J by 3 bases, with 15 bases left in between. The CDR3 here is CASSLTGGPSSYEQYF. The CDR3 coding sequence is TGTGCCAGCAGCTTAACCGGGGGACCGTCAAGCTACGAGCAGTACTTC.

The rearrangement links TRBV29-1 to TRBJ1-1, with D uncertain. The germline V gene encodes CDR1 SQVTM and CDR2 ANQGSEA. The CDR3 contains 11 residues. Trimming shortened V by 6 bases and J by 2 bases, and 7 bases separated the two germline ends. CDR3 residues: CSVTGNTEAFF. In DNA, the CDR3 is TGCAGCGTGACCGGTAACACTGAAGCTTTCTTT.

The chain couples TRBV20-1 to TRBJ2-1, with D perhaps TRBD1 (5 bases). Germline V lookup: CDR1 DFQATT, CDR2 SNEGSKA (reference sequence). V lost 0 bases and J lost 2, with 14 bases in between. CDR3 length: 16 residues. CDR3: CSARDWAGMPYNEQFF. CDR3 in DNA: TGCAGTGCTAGAGATTGGGCAGGGATGCCCTACAATGAGCAGTTCTTC.

Only a few counts were recorded for this clonotype. In nucleotides, the CDR3 is TGTGCCAGTGACGGCCGGGACAGGGGAACCTATGGCTACACCTTC. Its protein is CASDGRDRGTYGYTF. V is TRBV19 and J is TRBJ1-2; 10 bases match TRBD1. Germline loops: CDR1 LNHDA, CDR2 SQIVND (reference sequence). This CDR3 has 15 amino acids. V trimming: 8 bases; J trimming: 4 bases; junction bases outside the gene matches: 10.

This clonotype was picked up a small number of times. The gene calls are TRBV3-1 and TRBJ2-2; D is uncertain. The CDR3 covers 13 residues. CDR1 LGHDT and CDR2 YNNKEL come from the germline V gene (reference sequence). V dropped 4 bases and J dropped 8 bases, with 11 bases sitting between them. CDR3 residues: CASSRTTRGELFF. The CDR3 DNA follows: TGTGCCAGCAGCCGAACTACCAGGGGGGAGCTGTTTTTT.

This sequence joins TRBV6-1 and TRBJ2-1; the D gene is possibly TRBD1 (6 bases). The V end was cut by 1 base, the J end by 6 bases, with 13 bases between. This CDR3 contains 15 residues. Per germline, CDR1 MNHNS and CDR2 SASEGT. The CDR3 reads CASSEGGTRSNEQFF. The CDR3 nucleotides read TGTGCCAGCAGTGAAGGGGGGACAAGGTCCAATGAGCAGTTCTTC.

This clonotype was seen more than once but under ten times. This chain joins TRBV3-1 and TRBJ2-5; 9 positions match TRBD1. The V gene's germline CDR1 is LGHDT and CDR2 YNNKEL (reference sequence). This CDR3 is 16 amino acids long. V lost 6 bases, J lost 4 bases, and 12 bases stayed unmatched. The CDR3 loop is CASSPTYRQGGETQYF. Written as DNA, the CDR3 is TGTGCCAGCAGTCCAACCTATAGACAGGGGGGAGAGACCCAGTACTTC.

This clonotype was detected a few times. The chain joins TRBV29-1 to TRBJ1-2; unclear D gene. Germline V lookup: CDR1 SQVTM, CDR2 ANQGSEA. The germline V and J ends were trimmed by 5 bases and 3 bases, with 10 bases remaining between them. The CDR3 covers 12 residues. The CDR3 sequence is CSVSDGDYGYTF. The CDR3 region has the DNA TGCAGCGTTTCTGACGGAGACTATGGCTACACCTTC.

This sequence joins TRBV19 and TRBJ2-2; D may correspond to TRBD1 or TRBD2 (5 bases each). CDR3 length: 16 amino acids. Germline CDR1 and CDR2: LNHDA and SQIVND (reference sequence). V was shortened by 7 bases and J by 2 bases, with 17 bases between the two germline ends. The CDR3 here is CASKRKGQGNTGELFF. CDR3 DNA sequence: TGTGCCAGTAAGCGGAAGGGGCAGGGCAACACCGGGGAGCTGTTTTTT.

Many counts were recorded for this clonotype. This chain connects TRBV24-1 to TRBJ2-1; TRBD2 matches at 12 bases. Germline-derived CDR1 and CDR2 are KGHDR and SFDVKD. This CDR3 comprises 19 residues. The trim removed 3 bases at V and 0 bases at J, leaving 8 bases unmatched. CDR3 in DNA: TGTGCCACCAGTGATCCAGGGACTAGCGGGCACAGCTCCTACAATGAGCAGTTCTTC. Protein: CATSDPGTSGHSSYNEQFF.